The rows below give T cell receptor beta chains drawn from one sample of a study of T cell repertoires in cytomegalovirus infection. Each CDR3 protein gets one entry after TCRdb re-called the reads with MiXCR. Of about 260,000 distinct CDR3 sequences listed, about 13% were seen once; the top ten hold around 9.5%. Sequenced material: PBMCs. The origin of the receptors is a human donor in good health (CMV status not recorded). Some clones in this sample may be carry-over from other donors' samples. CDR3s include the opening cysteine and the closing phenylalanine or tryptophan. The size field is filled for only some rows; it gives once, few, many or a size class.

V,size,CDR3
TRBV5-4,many,CASSKGPPASNEKLFF
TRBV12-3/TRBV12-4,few,CATKYRGQEQYF
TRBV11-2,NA,CASSPSSYNSPLHF
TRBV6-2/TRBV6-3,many,CASSYSRQDLSYEQYF
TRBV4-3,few,CASSQDITGANVLTF
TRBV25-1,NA,CASSGGSDGYTF
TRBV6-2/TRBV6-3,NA,CASSPIGRGYGYTF
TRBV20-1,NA,CSARVPGLINQPQHF
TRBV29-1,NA,CSVETPSGTDTQYF
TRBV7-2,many,CASSLAPLGGEQYF
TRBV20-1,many,CSASRGNTIYF